Sequencing of this T cell receptor beta chain was carried out in a study of T cell repertoires in cytomegalovirus infection. Across the study: An indication of both CMV infection and matching HLA type came from public TCR beta signatures. Study results and caveats: Public TCR beta family frequency separated CMV-and-HLA carriers, including in an independent cohort. The response measured ex vivo was dominated by TCR beta clonotypes (HLA-C-restricted and CMV-specific).

The length of the CDR3 is 14 residues. Germline trimming cut 6 bases from V and 5 bases from J; bases unmatched to any gene: 7. TCRdb passed the reads through MiXCR, listing each CDR3 protein once. The table records roughly 280,000 distinct CDR3 sequences, approximately 13% of them present only once. This clonotype appeared many times. What it recognizes is unknown. The sequence was collected from a human donor in good health (CMV status not recorded). Some clones in this sample may be carry-over from other donors' samples. The sample was PBMCs. The V gene is TRBV12-3 or TRBV12-4, the J gene TRBJ1-5; 7 nucleotides line up with TRBD1. This CDR3 is CASRMTGTHQPQHF. The DNA for the CDR3 is TGTGCCAGCAGGATGACAGGGACCCATCAGCCCCAGCATTTT.